The rows below give T cell receptor beta chains drawn from one sample of a study of neoadjuvant nivolumab and ipilimumab in lung cancer. Assay used: immunoSEQ multiplex PCR; TCRdb lists only in-frame clones, some missing. The table includes 44,000 or so clones, around 89% detected once. The specimen was blood, collected before neoadjuvant nivolumab, alone or with ipilimumab. The source is an adult with non-small cell lung cancer. Some clones in this sample may be carry-over from other donors' samples. The conserved cysteine and the conserved F or W are not part of the CDR3 here.

TRBJ2-5 TRBV9 ASSHGLAGFQETQY
TRBJ1-1 TRBV6-1 ASSVQEPTEAF
TRBJ2-7 TRBV5-1 ASSLELAGGVHEQY
TRBJ1-1 TRBV7-9 ASSFDRGTEAF
TRBJ2-1 TRBV2 ASSEAGLAGTDEQF
TRBJ1-2 TRBV7-9 ASSPTGSGYGYT
TRBJ2-7 TRBV18 ASSQGQGAYEQY
TRBJ2-3 TRBV10-3 AISTREGDTQY
TRBJ2-3 TRBV18 ASSPLHGTQY
TRBJ2-5 TRBV5-1 ASSREAGTSGDTGETQY
TRBJ2-1 TRBV7-9 ASSTRRGNNEQF
TRBJ2-7 TRBV10-1 ASSEQG
TRBJ2-1 TRBV29-1 SVTNPSGKGGMMNEQF
TRBJ2-1 TRBV5-1 ASSIRDGIIQF
TRBJ2-7 TRBV9 ASSRAFDSHPYEQY
TRBJ2-1 TRBV5-1 ASSLPGLAVYNEQF
TRBJ1-1 TRBV29-1 SVVNRGLFGWTEAF
TRBJ1-4 TRBV15 ATSRQKGTNEKLF
TRBJ1-2 TRBV28 ASRAGVRGYT
TRBJ2-1 TRBV30 AWRVGTSNLDEQF
TRBJ2-2 TRBV9 ASSPQGGPLSGNTGELF
TRBJ2-2 TRBV6-1 ASSEVGAYNTGELF
TRBJ1-5 TRBV2 ASLLRGGQGDQPQH
TRBJ2-1 TRBV6-5 ASSRRGVFHNEQF
TRBJ2-1 TRBV5-5 ASSPTGLVGSNNEQF
TRBJ2-1 TRBV10-1 ASSEFGLEGSYNEQF
TRBJ2-7 TRBV10-2 ASSLGTGVYEQY
TRBJ1-1 TRBV11-3 ASSLVRSTEAF
TRBJ2-7 TRBV7-9 ASSPPPGYEQY
TRBJ2-5 TRBV7-2 ASSLGGGGQETQY
TRBJ2-7 TRBV7-2 ASSLRGTSGSLLEQY
TRBJ2-5 TRBV5-4 ASSLTRTTGTGIQETQY
- TRBV19 ASSIGGLAAYEQY
TRBJ2-1 TRBV7-2 ASKIAGHNEQF
TRBJ1-1 TRBV7-8 ASSSGTLMNTEAF
TRBJ2-1 TRBV7-6 ASSLGLAGYNEQF
TRBJ2-7 TRBV10-2 ASSLARTSDEQY
TRBJ2-1 TRBV7-6 ASSLERALSYNEQF
TRBJ2-1 TRBV11-3 ASSLNPSLGQSPYNEQF
TRBJ1-5 TRBV6-4 ASSDREGQPQH
TRBJ1-5 TRBV4-3 ASSQDIRDPQH
TRBJ2-7 TRBV5-1 ASNSGAGQGRTYEQY
TRBJ1-1 TRBV5-1 ASSLELGGAEFAF
TRBJ1-1 TRBV11-3 ASSLRIHTEAF
TRBJ1-5 TRBV19 ASRQGGYQPQH
TRBJ2-5 TRBV29-1 SLGGDRTEETQY
TRBJ2-7 TRBV5-4 ASSPPGGGLLSYEQY
TRBJ2-1 TRBV18 ASSPPIGHNEQF
TRBJ2-2 TRBV5-4 ASSSGLAGGRGGELF